Here is one T cell receptor (beta chain) with its context. Its antigen is as yet unknown. The PCR ran on 60 Vbeta and 13 Jbeta primers. The method was immunoSEQ multiplex PCR; TCRdb's version includes in-frame clones alone and lacks a portion of them. The repertoire holds under 150,000 clones, roughly three quarters seen once, with 1.5% in the top ten. These data belong to a study of cytomegalovirus exposure and HLA in healthy donors. Study observations and caveats: Presence/absence analyses treated sequencing depth as roughly uniform across donors. CMV serostatus was the sole immune exposure information available. Confirmation was obtained in vitro that a few CMV-associated chains are specific for CMV antigens.

V lost 4 bases and J 3 bases, leaving 7 bases between the germline ends. The length of the CDR3 is 13 residues. Germline lookup yields CDR1 MNHEY and CDR2 SMNVEV (reference sequence). This clonotype was obtained from a woman aged 18 to 35 in good health and CMV-seronegative. The sample consisted of PBMCs. This chain links TRBV27 with TRBJ2-1; the D is unclear. DNA for the CDR3: TGTGCCAGCAGTTACTCCTTCTACAATGAGCAGTTCTTC. It encodes CASSYSFYNEQFF.